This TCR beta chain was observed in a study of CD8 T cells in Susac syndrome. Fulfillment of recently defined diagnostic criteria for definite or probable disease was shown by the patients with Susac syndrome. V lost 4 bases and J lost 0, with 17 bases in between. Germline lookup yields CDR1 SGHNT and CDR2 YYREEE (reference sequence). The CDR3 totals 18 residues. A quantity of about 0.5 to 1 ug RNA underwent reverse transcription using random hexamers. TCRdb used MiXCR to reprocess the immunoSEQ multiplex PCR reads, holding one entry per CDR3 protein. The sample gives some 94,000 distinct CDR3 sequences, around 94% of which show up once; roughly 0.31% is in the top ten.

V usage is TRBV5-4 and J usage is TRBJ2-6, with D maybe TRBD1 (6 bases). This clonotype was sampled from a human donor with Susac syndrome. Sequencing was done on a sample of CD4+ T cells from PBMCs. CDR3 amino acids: CASSPGQLSSSGANVLTF. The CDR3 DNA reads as TGTGCCAGCAGCCCCGGACAGCTTTCCAGCTCTGGGGCCAACGTCCTGACTTTC.